This T cell receptor beta chain was obtained from a study of T cell responses to AZD1222 COVID-19 vaccine. Assay: immunoSEQ multiplex PCR; the TCRdb copy retains only in-frame clones and omits some. The profile shows roughly 60,000 clones, around 90% of them singletons. This CDR3 is built from 14 residues. Trimming pared 1 base from V and 7 bases from J, leaving 14 bases between. Germline V gene sequence: CDR1 MNHNS, CDR2 SASEGT. Findings and limits, study-wide: Clonal diversity was possibly underestimated, and white British individuals and females predominated among donors. Spike-specific TCRs gained breadth and depth after people received two AZD1222 doses.

This clone was detected a few times. The antigen is undetermined. This chain joins TRBV6-1 and TRBJ2-7; D is perhaps TRBD1 (6 bases). The clonotype was recovered from an adult in good health. This material consisted of peripheral blood, taken on day 0 of AZD1222 vaccination. CDR3 coding DNA: TGTGCCAGCAGTGAAGACCTACAGGGTTTAGAGCAGTACTTC. It yields the protein CASSEDLQGLEQYF.